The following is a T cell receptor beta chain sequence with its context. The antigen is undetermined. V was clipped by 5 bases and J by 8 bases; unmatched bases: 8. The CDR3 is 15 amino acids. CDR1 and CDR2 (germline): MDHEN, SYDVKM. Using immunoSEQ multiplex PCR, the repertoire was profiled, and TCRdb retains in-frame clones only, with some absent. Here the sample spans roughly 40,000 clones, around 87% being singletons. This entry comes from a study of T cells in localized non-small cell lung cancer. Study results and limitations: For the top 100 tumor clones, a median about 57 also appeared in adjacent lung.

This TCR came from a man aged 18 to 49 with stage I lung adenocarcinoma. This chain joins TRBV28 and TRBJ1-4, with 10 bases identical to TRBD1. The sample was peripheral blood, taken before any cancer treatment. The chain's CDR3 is CASSTTGTGEEKLFF. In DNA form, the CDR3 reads TGTGCCAGCAGTACAACCGGGACAGGGGAAGAAAAACTGTTTTTT.